The entry that follows covers one T cell receptor beta chain sequence. J was trimmed by 5 bases and V by 1 base; bases with no gene match: 17. The CDR3 is made up of 20 amino acids. Germline loops: CDR1 SGHVS, CDR2 FQNEAQ. The data were obtained in a study of CD8 T cells in Susac syndrome. RNA, at about 0.5 to 1 ug, was reverse transcribed with random hexamers. Each CDR3 protein gets one entry after TCRdb re-called the immunoSEQ multiplex PCR reads with MiXCR. The table includes roughly 400,000 distinct CDR3 sequences, 75% to 90% detected once. Sequencing used CD8+ T cells from PBMCs. This TCR derives from a human donor with multiple sclerosis. The chain couples TRBV7-8 to TRBJ2-5; 12 bases agree with TRBD2. The CDR3 sequence: CASSLVLLAGGPRSTETQYF. Here the CDR3 DNA reads TGTGCCAGCAGCTTAGTATTGCTAGCGGGAGGGCCGAGAAGTACGGAGACCCAGTACTTC.